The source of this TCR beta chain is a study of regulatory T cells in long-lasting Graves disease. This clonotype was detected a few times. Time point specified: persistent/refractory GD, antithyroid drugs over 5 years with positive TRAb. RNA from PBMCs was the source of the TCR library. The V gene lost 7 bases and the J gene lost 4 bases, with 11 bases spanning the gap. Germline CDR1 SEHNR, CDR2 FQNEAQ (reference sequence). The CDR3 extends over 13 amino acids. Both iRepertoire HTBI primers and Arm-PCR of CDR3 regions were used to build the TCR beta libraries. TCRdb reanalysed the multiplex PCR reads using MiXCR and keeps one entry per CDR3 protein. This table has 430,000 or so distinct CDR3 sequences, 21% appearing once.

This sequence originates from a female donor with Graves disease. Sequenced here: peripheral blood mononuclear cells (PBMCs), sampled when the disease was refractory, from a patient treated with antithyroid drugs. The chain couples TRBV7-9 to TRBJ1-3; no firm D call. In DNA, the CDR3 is TGTGCCAGCACCCGAAACGACGGAAACACCATATATTTT. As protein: CASTRNDGNTIYF.